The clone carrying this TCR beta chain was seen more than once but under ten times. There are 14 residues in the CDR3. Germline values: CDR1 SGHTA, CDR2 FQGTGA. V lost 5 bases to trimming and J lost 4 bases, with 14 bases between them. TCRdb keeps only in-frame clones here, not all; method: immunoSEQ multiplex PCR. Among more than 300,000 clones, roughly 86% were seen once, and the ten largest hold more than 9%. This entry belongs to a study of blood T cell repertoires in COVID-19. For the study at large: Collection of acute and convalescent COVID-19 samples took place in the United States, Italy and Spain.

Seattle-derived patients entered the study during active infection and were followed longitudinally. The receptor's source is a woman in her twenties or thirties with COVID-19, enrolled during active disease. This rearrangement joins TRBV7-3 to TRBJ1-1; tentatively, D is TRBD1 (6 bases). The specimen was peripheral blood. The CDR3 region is CASSPTGGLTEAFF. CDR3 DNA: TGTGCCAGCAGCCCTACGGGGGGCCTCACTGAAGCTTTCTTT.